Listed below are T cell receptor beta chains from one sample, sequenced in a study of blood T cell repertoires in COVID-19. Data came from immunoSEQ multiplex PCR; TCRdb stores just in-frame clones and leaves some out. Here the sample spans approximately 150,000 clones, 87% being singletons. Sequenced sample: peripheral blood. These receptors were obtained from a woman in her 50s with acute or convalescent COVID-19. Both conserved end residues are part of each CDR3. A D gene is named only where the DNA matches it firmly.

d_gene	v_gene	CDR3aa
TRBD1	TRBV3-1/TRBV3-2	CASSPGQANYGYTF
.	TRBV19	CASSFLTGSPDTQYF
TRBD1	TRBV4-2	CASSQASRGQVEEKLFF
.	TRBV6-5	CASMERSLPQHF
.	TRBV9	CASSVDPTGSGYGYTF
TRBD1	TRBV25-1	CASEGAINTEAFF
.	TRBV5-1	CASNARDWAGELFF
TRBD1	TRBV10-2	CASSFDRASSPLHF
TRBD1	TRBV6-6	CASTTGRGPDYEQYF
.	TRBV10-3	CAISGQTYNSPLHF
.	TRBV20-1	CSVTGPYEQYF
.	TRBV24-1	CATSDLGGILNYGYTF
TRBD1	TRBV4-1	CASSQNPGQGSNQPQHF
TRBD2	TRBV5-4	CASSGRGGPTGELFF
.	TRBV6-1	CASSDTGLNEKLFF
.	TRBV20-1	CSASKAETYEQYF
TRBD1	TRBV3-1/TRBV3-2	CASSQQQGGYGYTF
TRBD2	TRBV29-1	CSVGGGLDTGELFF
.	TRBV28	CASTDRALYGYTF
.	TRBV3-1/TRBV3-2	CASSQGIGGNQPQHF
.	TRBV30	CAWSLVPGELFF
TRBD1	TRBV5-1	CASSLVGTGGMNTEAFF
TRBD1	TRBV4-1	CASSRGTGLGEQYF